This T cell receptor beta chain was captured in a study of T-cell reconstitution after alpha-beta-depleted transplantation in children. General study findings and limits: It was surviving recipient T cells and thymic progenitors that gave some patients high TCRbeta diversity at day 60. The main origin of T-cell counts and diversity one year after transplant was newly produced T cells. The study reportedly traced alpha-beta T cells about two months after transplant to several hundred expanded graft clones.

In the case of this clonotype: The antigen is undetermined.

CDR3 length equals 14 residues. Germline V gives CDR1 LGHDT, CDR2 YNNKEL (reference sequence). The germline V and J ends were trimmed by 1 base and 6 bases, with 13 bases remaining between them. Unique molecular identifiers were built into the TCRbeta library. TCRdb independently ran MiXCR on the PCR reads; one entry per CDR3 protein. The sample consists of 500,000 to 600,000 distinct CDR3 sequences, 27% of them appearing once. This specimen was PBMCs, taken before TCRalphabeta/CD19-depleted stem cell transplant. V is TRBV3-1 and J is TRBJ2-7; D uncertain. This TCR was recovered from a boy younger than two with Wiskott-Aldrich syndrome, due to receive a stem cell transplant. CDR3: CASSQGSGLSEQYF. CDR3 nucleotides: TGTGCCAGCAGCCAAGGCTCAGGTCTTAGCGAGCAGTACTTC.